The T cell receptor (beta chain) described here comes from a study of cytomegalovirus exposure and HLA in healthy donors. This clone has a handful of counts. 60 Vbeta and 13 Jbeta primers were used in PCR. Sequenced by immunoSEQ multiplex PCR; TCRdb stores in-frame clones only, minus some. The sample includes more than 100,000 clones, approximately 10% of them seen just once. The germline V gene has CDR1 SNHLY and CDR2 FYNNEI. Trimming pared 4 bases from V and 0 bases from J, leaving 14 bases between. The CDR3 spans 16 residues. This chain links TRBV2 with TRBJ2-3; D possibly corresponds to TRBD1 (5 bases). This sequence originates from a woman aged 40 to 50 in good health and CMV-seropositive. The sequenced sample was PBMCs. CDR3 bases: TGTGCCAGCAGTGGTCTCGACAGATCTAGCACAGATACGCAGTATTTT. Protein: CASSGLDRSSTDTQYF. Full variable domain (outside the CDR3, taken from reference TRBV2 and TRBJ2-3): EPEVTQTPSHQVTQMGQEVILRCVPISNHLYFYWYRQILGQKVEFLVSFYNNEISEKSEIFDDQFSVERPDGSNFTLKIRSTKLEDSAMYFCASSGLDRSSTDTQYFGPGTRLTVL.